The rows below give T cell receptor beta chains drawn from one sample of a study of human T cells and chemical hapten exposure. TCRdb re-called the 5' RACE reads with MiXCR, one entry per CDR3 protein. Seen here are 120,000 to 150,000 distinct CDR3 sequences, around 4% observed once, and the top ten hold roughly 1.4%. These receptors were taken from a female donor in good health. Both conserved end residues are part of each CDR3. A D gene is named only where the DNA matches it firmly. Clone size is stated in some rows and not others, as once, few, many or a class when expanded.

J gene	D gene	V gene	clone size	CDR3 DNA	CDR3 protein
TRBJ2-6	.	TRBV19	many	TGTGCCAGCCGCTATGGGGCCAACGTCCTGACTTTC	CASRYGANVLTF
TRBJ1-1	.	TRBV7-2	few	TGTGCCAGCAGCTTAAACCATAACACTGAAGCTTTCTTT	CASSLNHNTEAFF
TRBJ1-3	.	TRBV20-1	many	TGCAGTGCCGTTCACTCTTCTGGAAACACCATATATTTT	CSAVHSSGNTIYF
TRBJ1-3	.	TRBV7-9	many	TGTGCCAGCAGCTTGATGGTCTCTGGAAACACCATATATTTT	CASSLMVSGNTIYF
TRBJ1-3	.	TRBV7-2	many	TGTGCCAGCAGCTTAGTACCAGGGGGAAACACCATATATTTT	CASSLVPGGNTIYF
TRBJ2-5	.	TRBV3-1	many	TGTGCCAGCAGCCAAGATCGGCAGGGGATGGAGACCCAGTACTTC	CASSQDRQGMETQYF
TRBJ1-2	.	TRBV20-1	many	TGCGCGGTACAGGGACGGGGCGGCTACACCTTC	CAVQGRGGYTF
TRBJ2-3	.	TRBV5-5	many	TGTGCCAGCAGCTTGGGGTTTCGCGGGGGCTACACAGATACGCAGTATTTT	CASSLGFRGGYTDTQYF
TRBJ2-6	.	TRBV6-2/TRBV6-3	many	TGTGCCAGCAGTCCGACAGAACAGGCCAACGTCCTGACTTTC	CASSPTEQANVLTF
TRBJ2-1	TRBD2	TRBV28	many	TGTGCCAGCAGTTTTAAGACTAGCGGGCCCTACAATGAGCAGTTCTTC	CASSFKTSGPYNEQFF
TRBJ1-5	.	TRBV20-1	many	TGCAGTGCACGCTCGGTGTATAGCAATCAGCCCCAGCATTTT	CSARSVYSNQPQHF
TRBJ1-1	.	TRBV7-9	many	TGTGCCAGCAGCTTAGCAAACAGGGAAGCTGAAGCTTTCTTT	CASSLANREAEAFF
TRBJ1-2	.	TRBV5-1	many	TGCGCCAGCAGCTTCACGGCCGGGGGCAACTATGGCTACACCTTC	CASSFTAGGNYGYTF
TRBJ2-5	.	TRBV9	many	TGTGCCAGCAGCCGGGACAGGGAACGGGGGGGCCAAGAGACCCAGTACTTC	CASSRDRERGGQETQYF
TRBJ2-7	.	TRBV7-9	many	TGTGCCAGCAGCTTTTTCCCAGGAAGGGGCCTCTACGAGCAGTACTTC	CASSFFPGRGLYEQYF
TRBJ1-1	.	TRBV11-2	many	TGTGCCAGCAGCTTAGGGGGAGCGAACACTGAAGCTTTCTTT	CASSLGGANTEAFF
TRBJ2-5	.	TRBV25-1	many	TGTGCCAGCAGTGAATGGACTACGTCCGGGACCCAGTACTTC	CASSEWTTSGTQYF
TRBJ1-5	TRBD1	TRBV6-2/TRBV6-3	.	TGTGCCAGCAGTTCCAGGACAGGCCCTCAGCCCCAGCATTTT	CASSSRTGPQPQHF
TRBJ2-3	.	TRBV18	many	TGTGCCAGCCGAGAAGGGAGCACAGATACGCAGTATTTT	CASREGSTDTQYF
TRBJ2-7	.	TRBV9	many	TGTGCCAGCAGCGTAAGCGGAACCCCCTCCTACGAGCAGTACTTC	CASSVSGTPSYEQYF
TRBJ1-2	TRBD1	TRBV29-1	many	TGCAGCGTTGATAATTCCGACAGGGGTTATGGCTACACCTTC	CSVDNSDRGYGYTF
TRBJ1-5	.	TRBV5-1	many	TGCGCCAGCAGCCCCCTCGGGCATAATCAGCCCCAGCATTTT	CASSPLGHNQPQHF
TRBJ1-2	TRBD1	TRBV4-1	many	TGCGCCAGCAGCCAACGTGAGGAGCAGGGGGCACGTCTTGACTATGGCTACACCTTC	CASSQREEQGARLDYGYTF
TRBJ1-4	TRBD1	TRBV7-2	many	TGTGCCAGCAGCTTACCGACAGGACAGGCTGAAAAACTGTTTTTT	CASSLPTGQAEKLFF
TRBJ1-5	.	TRBV19	many	TGTGCCAGTAGTATTGATGGAGGGGGCAATCAGCCCCAGCATTTT	CASSIDGGGNQPQHF
TRBJ2-3	.	TRBV29-1	many	TGCAGCGTTGAAGATCCCGTGATGGGGGATACGCAGTATTTT	CSVEDPVMGDTQYF
TRBJ2-5	.	TRBV5-1	.	TGCGCCAGCAGCTTTAATCCTGAAGAGACCCAGTACTTC	CASSFNPEETQYF
TRBJ1-4	.	TRBV6-5	many	TGTGCCAGCAGTCGCTACCCACAGGGAAAACTGTTTTTT	CASSRYPQGKLFF
TRBJ1-4	.	TRBV12-3/TRBV12-4	many	TGTGCCAGCAGGCGGAGAAGCAATAATGAAAAACTGTTTTTT	CASRRRSNNEKLFF
TRBJ2-7	.	TRBV28	.	TGTGCCAGCAGTCGCGGGACTCAGCAGTACTTC	CASSRGTQQYF
TRBJ2-3	TRBD1	TRBV7-2	many	TGTGCCAGCAGCCTAGGTTCGACAGGGGGCACAGATACGCAGTATTTT	CASSLGSTGGTDTQYF
TRBJ2-1	TRBD2	TRBV12-3/TRBV12-4	many	TGTGCCAGCAGTTTTATGACGGGGGGTCTCAATGAGCAGTTCTTC	CASSFMTGGLNEQFF
TRBJ1-2	.	TRBV2	few	TGTGCCAGCAGTGGCCAGTATGGCTACACCTTC	CASSGQYGYTF
TRBJ2-7	.	TRBV5-1	few	TGCGCCAGCAGCGGGTGGGTAGAAGGCGAGCAGTACTTC	CASSGWVEGEQYF
TRBJ1-4	.	TRBV5-1	many	TGCGCCAGCAGCTTGGCAGGATCGACTAATGAAAAACTGTTTTTT	CASSLAGSTNEKLFF
TRBJ2-1	.	TRBV28	many	TGTGCCAGCAGCGGCTACGTCAGGCAATACAATGAGCAGTTCTTC	CASSGYVRQYNEQFF
TRBJ1-2	TRBD1	TRBV5-6	.	TGTGCCAGCAGACAGCTGGGGGACAGCGAAAACGATGGCTACACCTTC	CASRQLGDSENDGYTF